The clone carrying this T cell receptor (beta chain) was picked up one time. This entry belongs to a study of blood T cell repertoires in COVID-19. As for the study in general: Sources were T cells, B-cell-depleted T cells, or PBMCs; the material itself was cDNA or gDNA.

Generated by immunoSEQ multiplex PCR, the TCRdb table keeps only in-frame clones and is missing some. This sample yields about 50,000 clones, of which roughly nine tenths are seen a single time; 16% belongs to the top ten. Germline assignment: CDR1 SGDLS and CDR2 YYNGEE. The CDR3 totals 14 residues. Deletions cut 0 bases from V and 7 bases from J, with 8 bases between. The TCR comes from a man in his 60s with active or convalescent COVID-19. The sequenced sample consisted of peripheral blood. The rearrangement uses TRBV9 and TRBJ1-6; D not resolved. The CDR3 region is CASSVGAENSPLHF. The CDR3 DNA follows: TGTGCCAGCAGCGTAGGGGCTGAGAATTCACCCCTCCACTTT.